This T cell receptor beta chain came from a study of blood T cell repertoires in COVID-19. Study as a whole: Material from acute and convalescent COVID-19 was sourced from the United States, Italy and Spain. Sources were T cells, B-cell-depleted T cells, or PBMCs; the material itself was cDNA or gDNA.

This CDR3 has 12 amino acids. Trimming cost V 7 bases and J 8 bases, with 12 bases left between them. The germline gives CDR1 SGHTA, CDR2 FQGNSA. In the authors' workflow: Counts of nucleated cells, estimated from reference gene primer amplification, were obtained. TCRdb keeps only in-frame clones here, not all; method: immunoSEQ multiplex PCR. That table furnishes V, J and clone size, whereas the DNA furnished D and trimming. The sample lists about 36,000 clones, about nine tenths occurring once. The receptor's source is a man aged 55 to 70 with acute or convalescent COVID-19. Sequencing used peripheral blood. V gene TRBV7-2 combines with J gene TRBJ2-1; the D is unclear. The CDR3 sequence is CASNPGGDEQFF. DNA of the CDR3: TGTGCCAGCAACCCCGGCGGAGATGAGCAGTTCTTC. Filled out from reference TRBV7-2 and TRBJ2-1, the complete variable domain reads GAGVSQSPSNKVTEKGKDVELRCDPISGHTALYWYRQSLGQGLEFLIYFQGNSAPDKSGLPSDRFSAERTGGSVSTLTIQRTQQEDSAVYLCASNPGGDEQFFGPGTRLTVL.